Below are 9 T cell receptor beta chains sequenced from a single sample in a study of vaccination effects on CD4 cells after COVID-19 (dated by TCRdb to about 2022). In the ViraFEST assay, PBMC were stimulated with viral peptide pools, and TCR sequencing was then used to find antigen-specific CD4+ T cell clonotypes based on their expansion. After around 11 days of culture, CD4+ T cells were isolated with the EasySep CD4+ T cell isolation kit. The absence of prior SARS-CoV-2 infection in healthy vaccine recipients was confirmed by negative nucleocapsid antibodies before and after vaccination. Preparation of the library involved the immunoSEQ multiplex PCR assay. TCRdb's version of the immuneACCESS table is confined to in-frame rearrangements and falls short of the full clone set. An unresolved V gene accounts for under half of the shortfall where checked; the remainder is of unknown origin. The sample table shows roughly 65,000 clones, and around 69% are seen once. The ten largest clonotypes hold roughly 3.1% of the sample.

Antigens of these TCRs are unknown. The sample was CD4+ T cells from PBMCs cultured with HCoV-NL63 spike peptides, taken before COVID-19 vaccination. The sample's cell subset or site label is to be understood as: HCoV-NL63 spike overlapping peptide pool stimulation. These receptors came from a human donor who received a COVID-19 vaccine.

This chain joins TRBV15 and TRBJ1-4, with 8 bases aligning to TRBD1. Per the germline V gene, CDR1 is LNHNV and CDR2 is YYDKDF (reference sequence). This CDR3 is built from 16 residues. V gave up 0 bases and J gave up 7 bases; unmatched junction bases: 7. CDR3 bases: TGTGCCACCAGCAGAGATCCCACAGGGGGGAGTGAAAAACTGTTTTTT. Translation: CATSRDPTGGSEKLFF.

The rearrangement joins TRBV10-2 to TRBJ2-1; 7 bases line up with TRBD1. The length of the CDR3 is 14 residues. Germline CDR1 WSHSY, CDR2 SAAADI. With V trimmed by 8 bases and J by 7 bases, 11 bases remained unmatched. The CDR3 is CASGDRVSSNEQFF. DNA for the CDR3: TGCGCCAGCGGGGACAGAGTGTCGAGTAATGAGCAGTTCTTC.

V gene TRBV30 combines with J gene TRBJ2-2; the D gene is possibly TRBD1 (6 bases). Germline CDR1 reads GTSNPN; CDR2 reads SVGIG (reference sequence). The CDR3 consists of 14 residues. Trimming stripped 3 bases from V and 0 bases from J, with 8 bases between. The CDR3: CAWRQGTNTGELFF. CDR3 nucleotide sequence: TGTGCCTGGAGACAGGGAACGAACACCGGGGAGCTGTTTTTT.

This clone was seen a handful of times. The chain couples TRBV7-9 to TRBJ1-3; TRBD1 matches at 7 bases. Germline V gives CDR1 SEHNR, CDR2 FQNEAQ (reference sequence). V shed 5 bases and J 4 bases; nucleotides not matched to a gene: 8. The CDR3 spans 15 residues. As DNA, the CDR3 is TGTGCCAGCAGCATCCGGGACAGCCCAGGAAACACCATATATTTT. It specifies CASSIRDSPGNTIYF.

The rearrangement links TRBV18 to TRBJ2-5; 7 bases line up with TRBD2. V shed 0 bases and J 5 bases; nucleotides not matched to a gene: 3. The CDR3 is 14 amino acids. The germline gives CDR1 KGHSH, CDR2 LQKENI. The CDR3 nucleotides read TGTGCCAGCTCACCACCGGGGGGGACGGAGACCCAGTACTTC. It encodes CASSPPGGTETQYF. The full variable domain, completed using reference TRBV18 and TRBJ2-5, is NAGVMQNPRHLVRRRGQEARLRCSPMKGHSHVYWYRQLPEEGLKFMVYLQKENIIDESGMPKERFSAEFPKEGPSILRIQQVVRGDSAAYFCASSPPGGTETQYFGPGTRLLVL.

The chain links TRBV5-8 to TRBJ1-1; 8 nucleotides align to TRBD1. The germline gives CDR1 SGHTS, CDR2 YDEGEE. The CDR3 runs to 19 residues. Trimming cost V 1 base and J 0 bases; bases outside gene matches: 14. The CDR3 loop reads CASSLRTGGGTGMNTEAFF. CDR3 coding DNA: TGTGCCAGCAGCTTGAGGACGGGCGGGGGGACAGGCATGAACACTGAAGCTTTCTTT.

CDR3 sequence (DNA): TGCGCCAGCAGCTTGGGGACAGGGAGGGACACTGAAGCTTTCTTT. This sequence encodes CASSLGTGRDTEAFF. The chain combines TRBV5-1 with TRBJ1-1, with 8 nucleotides matching TRBD1. This CDR3 region has 15 residues. From germline, CDR1 is SGHRS and CDR2 YFSETQ. Trimming cost V 0 bases and J 3 bases; bases outside gene matches: 4.

This clone was seen just once. V gene TRBV18 combines with J gene TRBJ2-5; the D is unclear. V was shortened by 4 bases and J by 1 base, with 10 bases between the two germline ends. Germline V CDR1 and CDR2: KGHSH, LQKENI. The CDR3 length is 14 residues. The CDR3 here is CASSLPGVQETQYF. CDR3 DNA sequence: TGTGCCAGCTCACTCCCTGGGGTCCAAGAGACCCAGTACTTC.

The chain carries TRBV24-1 and TRBJ2-3; tentatively, D is TRBD1 or TRBD2 (5 bases each). This CDR3 region has 15 residues. V shed 4 bases and J shed 3 bases, with 13 bases lying between them. In germline, CDR1 is KGHDR, CDR2 SFDVKD. The CDR3 loop reads CATSEEGRRTDTQYF. The CDR3 DNA follows: TGTGCCACCAGTGAAGAGGGGCGAAGAACAGATACGCAGTATTTT.